This entry concerns a single T cell receptor (beta chain). Its antigen is not yet known. Base qualities are not at hand, and no much larger clone is one base apart. The entry originates in a study of post-analysis software for immune sequencing data (dated by TCRdb to between 2014 and 2017). A note on the overall study: The recorded disease courses included relapsing-remitting, secondary progressive and progressive-relapsing multiple sclerosis, and some patients had no subtype annotation. Patient repertoires were compared against roughly 10 previously published healthy control repertoires from donors aged roughly 6 to 28 years. A subset of samples was prepared in parallel using single-end sample barcoding, then pooled and co-amplified after Illumina adapter ligation. General study outcomes and caveats: Several TRBV segments, including TRBV5-6, TRBV5-1 and TRBV20-1, were significantly more frequent in patients than controls. The control group was slightly older than the multiple sclerosis patient group. Normalized Chao1 diversity was significantly lower in multiple sclerosis patients than controls, suggesting substantial peripheral T-cell clonal expansion. When samples were clustered directly using the F measure, samples prepared in the same batch co-clustered strongly, which prompted a batch-effect correction.

TCR beta repertoires were profiled from peripheral blood of roughly 13 young patients with multiple sclerosis to demonstrate the VDJtools post-analysis software. The multiple sclerosis patients were children and adolescents between roughly 6 and 16 years of age. Libraries were constructed by PCR. The run used an Illumina HiSeq 2500. To reduce PCR and sequencing biases, unique molecular identifiers were incorporated into the TCR beta cDNA libraries. Per 1 to 10 million input T cells, some 500,000 cDNA molecules were obtained, such that each molecule approximated one T cell. The patient libraries were prepared and sequenced using the same protocol as the earlier healthy control dataset. Samples belonging to the same batch were prepared together, multiplexed and sequenced on a shared HiSeq lane. Per the source publication's procedure: Raw barcoded reads were processed with MIGEC, discarding single-read molecular identifier groups before consensus assembly and CDR3 extraction. Clonotype tables were post-analysed with VDJtools, and diversity was normalized by down-sampling all datasets to the smallest sample size. In repertoire overlap clustering, CDR3 amino acid sequences, but not nucleotide sequences, were matched to correct batch-related cross-sample contamination. TCRdb reran the public reads through fastp at Q25 and MiXCR, keeping productive beta chains. Identical CDR3 proteins give one entry, which carries the most common genes and DNA. TCRdb's processing, not the study's, gives the V and J calls here. This sample holds about 820,000 distinct CDR3 sequences; around 50% were observed only once. The ten largest clonotypes hold roughly 4.4% of the sample.

The germline V gene sets CDR1 to SQVTM and CDR2 to ANQGSEA. Trimmed from V: 1 base; trimmed from J: 9 bases; junction bases lacking a gene match: 10. Taken from cysteine to phenylalanine, the CDR3 has 14 residues. Only the CDR3 DNA stays, 42 bases, in frame from base 1. In this chain, TRBV29-1 is recombined with TRBJ2-7; 9 central bases correspond to TRBD1. The clonotype originates from a girl between 5 and 17 years old with multiple sclerosis. Sequencing was performed on blood. The DNA sequence follows: TGCAGCGTTGAAGGCGGGACAGGGTATAGGGGGCAGTACTTC. Protein translation: CSVEGGTGYRGQYF.